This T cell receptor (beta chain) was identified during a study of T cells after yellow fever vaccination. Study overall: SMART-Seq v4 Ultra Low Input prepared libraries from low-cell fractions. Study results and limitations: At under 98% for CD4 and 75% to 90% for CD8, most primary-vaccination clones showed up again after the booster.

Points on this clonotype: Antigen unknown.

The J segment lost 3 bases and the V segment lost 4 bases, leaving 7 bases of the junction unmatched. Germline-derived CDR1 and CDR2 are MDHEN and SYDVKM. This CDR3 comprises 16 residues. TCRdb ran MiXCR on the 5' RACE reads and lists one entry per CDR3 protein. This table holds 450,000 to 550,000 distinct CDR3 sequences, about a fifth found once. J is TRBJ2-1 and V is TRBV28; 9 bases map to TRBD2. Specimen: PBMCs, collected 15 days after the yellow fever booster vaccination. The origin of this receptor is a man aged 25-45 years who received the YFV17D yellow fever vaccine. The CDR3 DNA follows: TGTGCCAGCAGTTCACTTAGCGGGAGTAACTACAATGAGCAGTTCTTC. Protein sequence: CASSSLSGSNYNEQFF.